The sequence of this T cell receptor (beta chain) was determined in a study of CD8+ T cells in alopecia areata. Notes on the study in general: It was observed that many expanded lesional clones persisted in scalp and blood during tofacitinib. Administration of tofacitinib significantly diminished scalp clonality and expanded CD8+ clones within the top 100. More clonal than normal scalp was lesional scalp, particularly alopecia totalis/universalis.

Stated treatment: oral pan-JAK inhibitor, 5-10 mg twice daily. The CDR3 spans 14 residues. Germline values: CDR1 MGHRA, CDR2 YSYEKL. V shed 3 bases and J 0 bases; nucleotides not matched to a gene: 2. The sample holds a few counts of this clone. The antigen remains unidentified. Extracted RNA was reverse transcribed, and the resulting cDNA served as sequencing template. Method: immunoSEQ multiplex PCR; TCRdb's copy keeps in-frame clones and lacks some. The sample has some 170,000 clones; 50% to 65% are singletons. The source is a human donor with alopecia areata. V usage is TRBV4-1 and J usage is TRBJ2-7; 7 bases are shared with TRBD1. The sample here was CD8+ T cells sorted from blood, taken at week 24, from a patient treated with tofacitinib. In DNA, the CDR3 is TGCGCCAGCAGCCAGGGACAGATCTCCTACGAGCAGTACTTC. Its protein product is CASSQGQISYEQYF.